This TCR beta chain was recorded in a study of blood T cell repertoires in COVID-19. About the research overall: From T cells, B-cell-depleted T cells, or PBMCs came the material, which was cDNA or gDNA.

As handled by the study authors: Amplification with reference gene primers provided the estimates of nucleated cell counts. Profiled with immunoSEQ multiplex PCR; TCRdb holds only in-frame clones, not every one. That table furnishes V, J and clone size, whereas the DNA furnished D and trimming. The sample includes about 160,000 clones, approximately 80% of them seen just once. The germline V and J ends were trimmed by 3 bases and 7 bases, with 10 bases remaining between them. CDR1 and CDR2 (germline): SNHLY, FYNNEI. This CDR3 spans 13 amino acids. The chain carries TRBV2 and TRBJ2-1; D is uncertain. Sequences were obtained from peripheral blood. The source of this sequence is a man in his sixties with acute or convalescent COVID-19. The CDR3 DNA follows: TGTGCCAGCAGTGATCAGAGGTTGAATGAGCAGTTCTTC. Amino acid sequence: CASSDQRLNEQFF. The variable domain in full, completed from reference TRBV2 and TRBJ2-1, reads EPEVTQTPSHQVTQMGQEVILRCVPISNHLYFYWYRQILGQKVEFLVSFYNNEISEKSEIFDDQFSVERPDGSNFTLKIRSTKLEDSAMYFCASSDQRLNEQFFGPGTRLTVL.